This T cell receptor (beta chain) stems from a study of CXCR3-negative and CXCR3-positive naive CD8 T cells. Overall study results and limits: Whereas memory cells differed, naive CXCR3-negative and CXCR3-positive cells shared similar TRBV-TRBJ usage. TRB CDR3 properties were used to infer TCR strength, and surface CD5 was comparable between naive subsets. Against CXCR3-negative naive cells, CXCR3-positive naive cells showed more hydrophobic TRB CDR3s.

The CDR3 covers 15 residues. To note about this clonotype: The target antigen is unknown.

UMI-labeled 5' RACE yielded the TRB cDNA libraries. TCRdb re-called the 5' RACE reads and gives one entry per CDR3 protein, without DNA. This table lists approximately 7,000 distinct CDR3 sequences. This chain uses TRBV21-1 with TRBJ1-2; with no DNA, the TCRdb D assignment of TRBD1 cannot be verified. TRBV21-1 is a listed pseudogene. The source material was naive CXCR3+ CD8+ T cells from blood. Subset specified: CD45RO-CCR7+CD27+CD95- naive CD8+ T cells expressing CXCR3 (TNR3+). This receptor was obtained from a human donor in good health. Some clones in this sample may be carry-over from other donors' samples. The CDR3 sequence: CASSKGRTGGGGYTF.